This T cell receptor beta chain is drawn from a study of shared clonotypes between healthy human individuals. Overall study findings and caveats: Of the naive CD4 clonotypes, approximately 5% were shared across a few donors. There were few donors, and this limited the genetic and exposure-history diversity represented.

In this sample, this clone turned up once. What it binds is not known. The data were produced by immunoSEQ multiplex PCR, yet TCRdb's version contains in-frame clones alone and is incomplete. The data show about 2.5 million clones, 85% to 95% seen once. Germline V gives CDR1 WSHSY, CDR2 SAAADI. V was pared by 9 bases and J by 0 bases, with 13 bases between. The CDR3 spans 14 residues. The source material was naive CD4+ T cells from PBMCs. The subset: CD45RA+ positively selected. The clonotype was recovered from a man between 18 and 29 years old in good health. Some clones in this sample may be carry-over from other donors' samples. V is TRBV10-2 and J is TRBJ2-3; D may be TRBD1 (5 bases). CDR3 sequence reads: CASNPQGSTDTQYF. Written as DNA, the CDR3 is TGCGCCAGTAATCCGCAGGGAAGCACAGATACGCAGTATTTT.